This TCR beta chain was sequenced during a study of blood T cell repertoires in COVID-19 (dated by TCRdb to about 2020). A note on the overall study: The collaborator samples originated in the United States, Italy and Spain and spanned the acute and convalescent phases of COVID-19. The prospective study material was composed of cDNA or gDNA derived from T cells, B-cell-depleted T cells, or PBMCs. Deeply sampled blood TCRbeta repertoires from subjects exposed to, actively infected with, or recovered from COVID-19 were included in the dataset. The repertoires were released in a freely available public database intended as a resource for research on the immune response to SARS-CoV-2. Samples came from the ongoing ImmuneRACE study (first 160 participants) plus 1,254 subjects from 6 global collaborators. The sample metadata nearly always contained a de-identified subject ID, COVID-19 status, age in years and sex. HLA class I and class II types, where available, came from metadata supplied by the sample provider rather than from assay-based typing.

On the study overall, not on this receptor specifically: Clinical and demographic metadata were provided uncurated, with the amount varying by source and participant.

Enrolling through a virtual design, the prospective study's participants ranged in age from roughly 18 to 90 years and lived across approximately 25 United States geographic areas. In the prospective study, participants were assigned to cohorts based on the clinical history participants reported in a screening survey and a study questionnaire. Recovered participants in ImmuneRACE Cohort 3 were defined by two consecutive negative NP/OP PCR tests, clearance by a healthcare professional, or resolution of symptoms. In the prospective study, whole blood, serum and a nasopharyngeal or oropharyngeal swab were collected from each participant by mobile phlebotomists. Prospective study participants could optionally give additional blood draws and questionnaires over an approximately 2-month period. Prospective study blood samples were shipped either frozen or at room temperature before DNA extraction. The germline V gene yields SGHAT for CDR1 and FQNNGV for CDR2. The trim is 3 bases for V and 2 bases for J, with a gap of 12 bases between the germline ends. The CDR3 runs 15 residues from the cysteine to the phenylalanine. Just the 45-base CDR3 DNA is kept, in frame starting at base 1.

With regard to this clone: Its antigen is unknown. Per-base quality was not reported, and no clone a single base away is much larger than it.

TCRbeta CDR3 regions were amplified from genomic DNA using the immunoSEQ Assay, a bias-controlled multiplex PCR. On the authors' methods: The number of nucleated cells in each sample was estimated by amplification of reference gene primers within the assay. To quantify the absolute abundance of each unique TCRbeta CDR3 rearrangement, sequence reads were collapsed and filtered. For each sample, productive Simpson clonality was calculated as the square root of Simpson's diversity index across productive rearrangements. TCRdb provides this immuneACCESS table in a form limited to in-frame rearrangements. Some clones are lacking; in checked studies, under half of them reflect an unresolved V gene, and why the rest are absent is not known. V, J and clone size were drawn from that table, and D and trimming were deduced from the DNA. The sample contains approximately 390,000 clones, 80% to 90% of them found a single time. The top ten clonotypes cover about a tenth of the sample.

The clonotype originates from a woman in her 50s who had recovered from COVID-19. This chain joins TRBV11-2 to TRBJ2-3; the D region possibly corresponds to TRBD2 (6 bases align). Input material: PBMCs or T cells enriched from blood (not recorded which). The CDR3 amino acid sequence is: CASSFGGEPTDTQYF. The DNA is as follows: TGTGCCAGCAGCTTCGGCGGGGAGCCCACAGATACGCAGTATTTT.